The next 7 T cell receptor beta chains were all read from a single sample in a study of blood T cell repertoires in COVID-19. Repertoires were generated with immunoSEQ multiplex PCR, while TCRdb's copy carries only in-frame clones and drops some. Of roughly 300,000 clones detected, approximately 90% appear once; the ten largest clones hold 8.5% to 12%. Material for sequencing was PBMCs or T cells enriched from blood (not recorded which). All receptors derive from a woman between 18 and 29 years old who had recovered from COVID-19.

This chain joins TRBV18 and TRBJ1-4; D is unclear. Per the germline V gene, CDR1 is KGHSH and CDR2 is LQKENI. Trimming took off 2 bases at V and 8 bases at J, with 9 bases between the two ends. The CDR3 totals 13 residues. The CDR3, as DNA: TGTGCCAGCTCACCAGGTTACGGGGAAAAACTGTTTTTT. Protein sequence: CASSPGYGEKLFF.

V and J are TRBV11-1 and TRBJ1-1, with 7 bases that match TRBD1. This CDR3 has 15 amino acids. Germline values: CDR1 SGHAT, CDR2 FQDESV (reference sequence). Unmatched junction bases numbered 5, after V lost 4 bases and J lost 0 bases. The CDR3 bases are TGTGCCAGCAGCTCAAGGACAGGACTGAACACTGAAGCTTTCTTT. Amino acids: CASSSRTGLNTEAFF.

This chain uses TRBV9 with TRBJ1-2, with TRBD1 matching over 10 bases. The V gene's germline CDR1 is SGDLS and CDR2 YYNGEE. The V gene end was trimmed by 1 base and the J gene end by 7 bases; junction bases not matched to a gene: 7. The CDR3 loop spans 15 amino acids. The CDR3 spells CASSVLDRGGSGYTF. CDR3 sequence (DNA): TGTGCCAGCAGCGTATTGGACAGGGGGGGCTCTGGCTACACCTTC.

This sequence joins TRBV5-1 and TRBJ2-1; 7 nucleotides match TRBD1. V trimming: 6 bases; J trimming: 6 bases; junction bases outside the gene matches: 9. Germline loops: CDR1 SGHRS, CDR2 YFSETQ. The CDR3 is made up of 14 amino acids. The CDR3 DNA sequence: TGCGCCAGCAAGGGACAGTCCCGCGGCAATGAGCAGTTCTTC. Protein sequence: CASKGQSRGNEQFF.

The chain joins TRBV27 to TRBJ1-1, with D hard to call. This CDR3 is built from 15 residues. Germline CDR1 is MNHEY and CDR2 is SMNVEV (reference sequence). The ends were cut back, 4 bases at V and 0 bases at J, with 12 bases in the middle. CDR3 protein: CASSWSPGVNTEAFF. The DNA of the CDR3 is TGTGCCAGCAGTTGGTCCCCTGGAGTGAACACTGAAGCTTTCTTT.

This clone was observed a few times. The rearrangement uses TRBV5-1 and TRBJ2-2, with 9 bases lining up with TRBD1. This CDR3 is built from 16 residues. J gave up 4 bases and V 2 bases, and 6 bases lay outside the gene matches. CDR1 is SGHRS, CDR2 YFSETQ, per germline. The CDR3 DNA sequence: TGCGCCAGCAGCTTAGGGGACAGGGTCGGCACCGGGGAGCTGTTTTTT. Its translation is CASSLGDRVGTGELFF.

The V call is TRBV6-5, the J call TRBJ2-1; perhaps TRBD1 as D (6 bases). The CDR3 has 15 amino acids. CDR1 is MNHEY and CDR2 is SVGAGI in the germline V gene. V shed 8 bases and J shed 3 bases, with 17 bases lying between them. The CDR3 sequence: CASEAGVTIYNEQFF. CDR3 in DNA: TGTGCCAGCGAAGCAGGGGTCACCATCTACAATGAGCAGTTCTTC.